This record looks at one TCR beta chain sequence and its context. Study processing details: Estimation of nucleated cell counts was performed using reference gene primer amplification. Produced via immunoSEQ multiplex PCR; TCRdb's table is partial and in-frame only. That table furnishes V, J and clone size, whereas the DNA furnished D and trimming. Seen here are some 25,000 clones, 70% to 90% observed once, and the top ten hold 2% to 3%. The Seattle patients, enrolled during active infection, were followed longitudinally. The germline V gene has CDR1 DFQATT and CDR2 SNEGSKA (reference sequence). The V end lost 3 bases, the J end lost 6 bases, and 9 bases lay between the germline ends. The CDR3 contains 12 residues. The data were obtained in a study of blood T cell repertoires in COVID-19. Study-level information: COVID-19 samples collected from the United States, Italy and Spain covered acute and convalescent phases. PBMCs, B-cell-depleted T cells, or T cells were the source of the cDNA or gDNA that made up the material.

The chain carries TRBV20-1 and TRBJ1-5, with unresolved D. Input material: peripheral blood. The sequence was collected from a woman in her 70s with COVID-19, enrolled during active disease. CDR3 region: CSASTGSQPQHF. DNA of the CDR3: TGCAGTGCTAGTACGGGGAGTCAGCCCCAGCATTTT.